Listed below are T cell receptor beta chains from one sample, sequenced in a study of blood T cells in healthy people across ages. TCRdb reprocessed the 5' RACE reads via MiXCR and lists one record per CDR3 protein. The sample lists approximately 880,000 distinct CDR3 sequences, under 50% occurring once. The sequencing input was blood. Receptors were obtained from a man aged 25-45 years in good health. Both conserved end residues are part of each CDR3. D genes are given only for firm matches. Clone size is given for some rows only: seen once, a few or many times, or a class if the clone is expanded.

clone size: -
D gene: TRBD1
V gene: TRBV14
J gene: TRBJ1-6
CDR3 DNA: TGTGCCAGCCGGAGAGGACAGGGGGTCCCCGGGAGTTCACCCCTCCACTTT
CDR3 protein: CASRRGQGVPGSSPLHF

clone size: -
D gene: -
V gene: TRBV5-5
J gene: TRBJ2-1
CDR3 DNA: TGTGCCAGCAGCTTTTTGGAGGGGATGAGCTCCTACAATGAGCAGTTCTTC
CDR3 protein: CASSFLEGMSSYNEQFF

clone size: -
D gene: -
V gene: TRBV7-9
J gene: TRBJ2-3
CDR3 DNA: TGTGCCAGCAGCTTTGACAGATATGTTGGGGATACGCAGTATTTT
CDR3 protein: CASSFDRYVGDTQYF

clone size: few
D gene: TRBD1
V gene: TRBV7-2
J gene: TRBJ2-3
CDR3 DNA: TGTGCCAGCAGCCAGACAGGGATCTTGCACACAGATACGCAGTATTTT
CDR3 protein: CASSQTGILHTDTQYF

clone size: -
D gene: -
V gene: TRBV20-1
J gene: TRBJ1-1
CDR3 DNA: TGCAGTGCTAGTTCCGGCCCCAACACTGAAGCTTTCTTT
CDR3 protein: CSASSGPNTEAFF

clone size: -
D gene: TRBD1
V gene: TRBV9
J gene: TRBJ1-6
CDR3 DNA: TGTGCCAGCAGCGCGGGACAGGGGGCTTCACCCCTCCACTTT
CDR3 protein: CASSAGQGASPLHF

clone size: -
D gene: TRBD2
V gene: TRBV25-1
J gene: TRBJ2-5
CDR3 DNA: TGTGCCAGCAGTGAGACCGGGACTAGCGGGTTACGGGAGACCCAGTACTTC
CDR3 protein: CASSETGTSGLRETQYF

clone size: -
D gene: -
V gene: TRBV11-3
J gene: TRBJ1-2
CDR3 DNA: TGTGCCAGCAGCCTTATGGACTATGGCTACTCCTTC
CDR3 protein: CASSLMDYGYSF

clone size: -
D gene: TRBD1
V gene: TRBV18
J gene: TRBJ2-7
CDR3 DNA: TGTGCCAACTCACCAGCAGGGACAGTTAAGGACGAGCAGTACTTC
CDR3 protein: CANSPAGTVKDEQYF

clone size: -
D gene: -
V gene: TRBV2
J gene: TRBJ1-1
CDR3 DNA: TGTGCCAGCAGTGAAGTGAAGGGGACTGAAGCTTTCTTT
CDR3 protein: CASSEVKGTEAFF

clone size: few
D gene: -
V gene: TRBV20-1
J gene: TRBJ2-3
CDR3 DNA: TGCAGTGCTAGAGATGCCGGGAGTAGCACAGATACGCAGTATTTT
CDR3 protein: CSARDAGSSTDTQYF

clone size: few
D gene: -
V gene: TRBV12-3/TRBV12-4
J gene: TRBJ1-2
CDR3 DNA: TGTGCCAGCACCCAAACTCCGGGGAGGGCTGGCTATGGCTACACCTTC
CDR3 protein: CASTQTPGRAGYGYTF

clone size: -
D gene: -
V gene: TRBV7-9
J gene: TRBJ1-6
CDR3 DNA: TGTGCCAGCAGCGCCAACAAACCATTACCCCTCCACTTT
CDR3 protein: CASSANKPLPLHF

clone size: -
D gene: -
V gene: TRBV20-1
J gene: TRBJ1-1
CDR3 DNA: TGCAGTGCTGGAGATGGGGGGAACACTGAAGCTTTCTTT
CDR3 protein: CSAGDGGNTEAFF

clone size: -
D gene: -
V gene: TRBV6-2/TRBV6-3
J gene: TRBJ2-1
CDR3 DNA: TGTGCCAGCAGTTCAGAAAATGAGCAGTTCTTC
CDR3 protein: CASSSENEQFF

clone size: many
D gene: TRBD1
V gene: TRBV29-1
J gene: TRBJ2-5
CDR3 DNA: TGCAGCGGATCGACAGGGGCCCAAGAGACCCAGTACTTC
CDR3 protein: CSGSTGAQETQYF

clone size: -
D gene: -
V gene: TRBV7-9
J gene: TRBJ2-7
CDR3 DNA: TGTGCCAGCAGCTCCAAACTACACCCCTACGAGCAGTACTTC
CDR3 protein: CASSSKLHPYEQYF

clone size: -
D gene: TRBD2
V gene: TRBV20-1
J gene: TRBJ2-3
CDR3 DNA: TGCAGTGCTAGAGCAGGGGCTAGCGGGGGGGCGACGGATACGCAGTATTTT
CDR3 protein: CSARAGASGGATDTQYF

clone size: once
D gene: TRBD2
V gene: TRBV6-5
J gene: TRBJ2-1
CDR3 DNA: TGTGCCAGCAGTGCCCGACTAGCGGGGGATGAGCAGTTCTTC
CDR3 protein: CASSARLAGDEQFF

clone size: few
D gene: TRBD1
V gene: TRBV29-1
J gene: TRBJ2-7
CDR3 DNA: TGCAGCGTGACGGGACAGGGGTCCTACGAGCAGTACTTC
CDR3 protein: CSVTGQGSYEQYF

clone size: -
D gene: TRBD1
V gene: TRBV7-9
J gene: TRBJ1-1
CDR3 DNA: TGTGCCAGCAGCCACAGGACAGGGAGTAGCGGTGAAGCTTTCTTT
CDR3 protein: CASSHRTGSSGEAFF

clone size: many
D gene: -
V gene: TRBV20-1
J gene: TRBJ2-1
CDR3 DNA: TGCAGTGCTAGAGTAGGACAGTCTTTAAGCGATGAGCAGTTCTTC
CDR3 protein: CSARVGQSLSDEQFF

clone size: few
D gene: -
V gene: TRBV29-1
J gene: TRBJ1-6
CDR3 DNA: TGCAGCGCGAGGACAGACTATAATTCACCCCTCCACTTT
CDR3 protein: CSARTDYNSPLHF

clone size: -
D gene: -
V gene: TRBV7-2
J gene: TRBJ2-5
CDR3 DNA: TGTGCCAGCAGCCCGCTTCTTCAGAGGAAGACCCAGTACTTC
CDR3 protein: CASSPLLQRKTQYF

clone size: -
D gene: TRBD2
V gene: TRBV29-1
J gene: TRBJ2-5
CDR3 DNA: TGCAGCGGCCGGACTAGCGGGTACAATGAGCAGTACTTC
CDR3 protein: CSGRTSGYNEQYF

clone size: -
D gene: -
V gene: TRBV20-1
J gene: TRBJ1-2
CDR3 DNA: TGCAGTGCTAGCGCCAGACGGGGGAACTATGGCTACACCTTC
CDR3 protein: CSASARRGNYGYTF

clone size: few
D gene: -
V gene: TRBV4-1
J gene: TRBJ1-2
CDR3 DNA: TGTGCCAGCAGCCCCGGCGGGCCAGGGGACTACACCTTC
CDR3 protein: CASSPGGPGDYTF

clone size: many
D gene: -
V gene: TRBV18
J gene: TRBJ2-7
CDR3 DNA: TGTGCCAGCTCACACAACAGGGACTCCTACGAGCAGTACTTC
CDR3 protein: CASSHNRDSYEQYF

clone size: few
D gene: -
V gene: TRBV20-1
J gene: TRBJ2-2
CDR3 DNA: TGCAGTGTCAACGACCTAGCAGGAGGCGGGGAGCTGTTTTTT
CDR3 protein: CSVNDLAGGGELFF

clone size: many
D gene: -
V gene: TRBV7-2
J gene: TRBJ2-7
CDR3 DNA: TGTGCCAGCAGTCCAATGACAGGAATGGCCTACGAGCAGTACTTC
CDR3 protein: CASSPMTGMAYEQYF

clone size: -
D gene: -
V gene: TRBV29-1
J gene: TRBJ1-1
CDR3 DNA: TGCGTAGCGGGTTTCAGAATAGGAGCTTTCTTT
CDR3 protein: CVAGFRIGAFF

clone size: -
D gene: -
V gene: TRBV4-1
J gene: TRBJ2-1
CDR3 DNA: TGCGCCAGCAGCCAAGCCTCCGGGGCCCCGAGCTATGAGCAGTTCTTC
CDR3 protein: CASSQASGAPSYEQFF

clone size: -
D gene: TRBD2
V gene: TRBV18
J gene: TRBJ2-1
CDR3 DNA: TGTGCCAGCTCACTAGAAGCGGGGGATCTCTACAATGAGCAGTTCTTC
CDR3 protein: CASSLEAGDLYNEQFF

clone size: -
D gene: -
V gene: TRBV13
J gene: TRBJ1-1
CDR3 DNA: TGTGCCAGCAGCTTAGGTCCGGGATACACTGAAGCTTTCTTT
CDR3 protein: CASSLGPGYTEAFF

clone size: once
D gene: TRBD1
V gene: TRBV25-1
J gene: TRBJ2-7
CDR3 DNA: TGTGCCAGCAGTGCACCGGGACAGGGGGCTGAGGAGCAGTACTTC
CDR3 protein: CASSAPGQGAEEQYF

clone size: few
D gene: -
V gene: TRBV28
J gene: TRBJ2-7
CDR3 DNA: TGTGCCAGCAGTTTATTGGCTAGCGCAATCTACGAGCAGTACTTC
CDR3 protein: CASSLLASAIYEQYF